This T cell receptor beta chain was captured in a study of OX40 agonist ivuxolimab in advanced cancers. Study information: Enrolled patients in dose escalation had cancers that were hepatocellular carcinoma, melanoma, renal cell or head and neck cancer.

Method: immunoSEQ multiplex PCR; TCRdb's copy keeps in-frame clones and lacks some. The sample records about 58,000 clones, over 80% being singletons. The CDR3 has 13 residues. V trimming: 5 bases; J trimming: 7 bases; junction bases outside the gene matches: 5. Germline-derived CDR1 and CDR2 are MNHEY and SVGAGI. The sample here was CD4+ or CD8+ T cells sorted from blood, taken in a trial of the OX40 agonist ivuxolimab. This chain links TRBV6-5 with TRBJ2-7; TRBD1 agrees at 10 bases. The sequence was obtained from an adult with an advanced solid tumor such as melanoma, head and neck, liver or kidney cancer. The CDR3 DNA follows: TGTGCCAGCAGTAGACAGGGGGCGTGGGAGCAGTACTTC. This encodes CASSRQGAWEQYF.